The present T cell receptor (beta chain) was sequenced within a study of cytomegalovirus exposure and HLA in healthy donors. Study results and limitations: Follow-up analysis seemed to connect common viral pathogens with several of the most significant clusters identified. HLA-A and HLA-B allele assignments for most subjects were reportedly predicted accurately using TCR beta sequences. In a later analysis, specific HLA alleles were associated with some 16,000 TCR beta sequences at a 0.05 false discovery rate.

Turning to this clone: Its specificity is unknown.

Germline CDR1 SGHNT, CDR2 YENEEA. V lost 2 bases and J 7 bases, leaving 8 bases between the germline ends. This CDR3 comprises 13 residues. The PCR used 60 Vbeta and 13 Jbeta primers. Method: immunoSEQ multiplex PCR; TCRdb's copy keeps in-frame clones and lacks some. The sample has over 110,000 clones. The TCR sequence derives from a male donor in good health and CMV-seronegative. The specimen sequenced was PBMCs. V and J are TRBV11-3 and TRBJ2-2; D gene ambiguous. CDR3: CASSLSRDGELFF. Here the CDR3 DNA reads TGTGCCAGCAGCTTATCGAGAGACGGGGAGCTGTTTTTT.